This is a list of T cell receptor beta chains from one sample in a study of radiation and T cells in renal cell carcinoma. Profiled with immunoSEQ multiplex PCR; TCRdb holds only in-frame clones, not every one. The profile shows 100,000 to 150,000 clones, around 81% of them singletons. Sequencing was performed on blood, taken from a patient whose treatment included radiotherapy and nephrectomy. All receptors derive from a man aged 45 to 65 with renal cell carcinoma. The CDR3 runs from the conserved cysteine through the conserved F or W. D genes are given only for firm matches. Clone size is not always given. Where it is, it says once, few, many or a class for expanded clones.

abundance	v_gene	d_gene	j_gene	len	CDR3nt	CDR3aa
-	TRBV19	-	TRBJ2-7	12	TGTGCCAGTAGTATGGGGTCGGTCGAGCAGTACTTC	CASSMGSVEQYF
-	TRBV5-1	-	TRBJ2-5	15	TGCGCCAGCAGCTTGTGGATTTGGGGCCAAGAGACCCAGTACTTC	CASSLWIWGQETQYF
-	TRBV19	TRBD1	TRBJ1-2	15	TGTGCCAGTAGTATAGGACAGGGGACTAACTATGGCTACACCTTC	CASSIGQGTNYGYTF
once	TRBV14	-	TRBJ1-2	12	TGTGCCAGCAGCCAAGAATGGCAGGGCTACACCTTC	CASSQEWQGYTF
-	TRBV13	TRBD1	TRBJ2-1	14	TGTGCCAGCAGCAGAGACAGGGTCAACAATGAGCAGTTCTTC	CASSRDRVNNEQFF
-	TRBV5-1	TRBD1	TRBJ2-2	16	TGCGCCAGCAGCCCCGGACAGGGGACTAACACCGGGGAGCTGTTTTTT	CASSPGQGTNTGELFF
-	TRBV2	TRBD1	TRBJ2-3	13	TGTGCCAGCGGACAGGACGGACAAGATACGCAGTATTTT	CASGQDGQDTQYF
-	TRBV5-1	-	TRBJ1-2	17	TGCGCCAGCAGCTTTGACCGGGCCTCGGGGTCCAACTATGGCTACACCTTC	CASSFDRASGSNYGYTF
few	TRBV7-2	-	TRBJ2-7	12	TGTGCCAGCAGCTTAGTTGAGTTCGAGCAGTACTTC	CASSLVEFEQYF
-	TRBV19	-	TRBJ1-6	17	TGTGCCAGTAAGGAGGACGGCCGAAGCTCCTATAATTCACCCCTCCACTTT	CASKEDGRSSYNSPLHF
-	TRBV28	-	TRBJ1-5	14	TGTGCCAGCAGTTTATGGGCCTTCAATCAGCCCCAGCATTTT	CASSLWAFNQPQHF
-	TRBV5-6	-	TRBJ2-1	11	TGTGCCAGCAGCTTCAACAATGAGCAGTTCTTC	CASSFNNEQFF
-	TRBV5-1	-	TRBJ2-1	14	TGCGCCAGCAGCTTGGACAGCGGACTGAATGAGCAGTTCTTC	CASSLDSGLNEQFF
-	TRBV2	-	TRBJ2-6	15	TGTGCCAGCATCAGGGACCCCCCTGGGGCCAACGTCCTGACTTTC	CASIRDPPGANVLTF
-	TRBV5-8	TRBD1	TRBJ1-2	15	TGTGCCAGCAGTCTCGGGACAGGGGGAACCTATGGCTACACCTTC	CASSLGTGGTYGYTF
-	TRBV7-9	TRBD2	TRBJ2-3	18	TGTGCCAGCAGCCACTTCGCCCTCCGAGCGGGAAGCACAGATACGCAGTATTTT	CASSHFALRAGSTDTQYF
-	TRBV27	-	TRBJ2-5	18	TGTGCCAGCAGTCAAACTACGGGGTTAGTCCACCTCCGGGAGACCCAGTACTTC	CASSQTTGLVHLRETQYF
many	TRBV9	-	TRBJ1-1	13	TGTGCCAGCAGCGTAGATATGAACACTGAAGCTTTCTTT	CASSVDMNTEAFF
-	TRBV10-3	TRBD1	TRBJ2-2	16	TGTGCCATCAGTGGCGCCGGGACAGTGAACACCGGGGAGCTGTTTTTT	CAISGAGTVNTGELFF
few	TRBV4-1	TRBD1	TRBJ2-4	16	TGCGCCAGCAGCCGCGGACAGGGGATAGCCAAAAACATTCAGTACTTC	CASSRGQGIAKNIQYF
-	TRBV30	-	TRBJ1-5	13	TGTGCCTGGAGTACCAAACTGGGGCAGCCCCAGCATTTT	CAWSTKLGQPQHF
-	TRBV4-1	TRBD2	TRBJ2-5	17	TGCGCCAGCAGCCCTGCCTCCTCTAGCGGGAAGGGGCGGACCCAGTACTTC	CASSPASSSGKGRTQYF
-	TRBV10-3	-	TRBJ1-3	12	TGTGCCATCGGCAGCTCTGGAAACACCATATATTTT	CAIGSSGNTIYF
-	TRBV27	-	TRBJ2-3	13	TGTGCCAGCAGTTTCAGTGTTGGGGATACGCAGTATTTT	CASSFSVGDTQYF
-	TRBV7-9	-	TRBJ1-2	11	TGTGCCAGCAGCTTAGATGGTGGCTACACCTTC	CASSLDGGYTF
-	TRBV6-1	-	TRBJ1-3	12	TGTTCGGGGGTAAACTCTGGAAACACCATATATTTT	CSGVNSGNTIYF
-	TRBV27	-	TRBJ2-1	13	TGTGCCAGCAGCAGACGACCCGGGTATGAGCAGTTCTTC	CASSRRPGYEQFF
many	TRBV4-2	-	TRBJ2-5	16	TGTGCCAGCAGCCAAGGAGTCTCTAGCGACCTAGAGACCCAGTACTTC	CASSQGVSSDLETQYF
-	TRBV10-3	TRBD1	TRBJ1-2	13	TGTGCCACGGGGGACAGGGGGTTTTATGGCTACACCTTC	CATGDRGFYGYTF
-	TRBV19	TRBD2	TRBJ2-7	15	TGTGCCAGTAGGTGGGCGTCTAGCGGGAGTTACGAGCAGTACTTC	CASRWASSGSYEQYF
-	TRBV10-1	TRBD1	TRBJ1-1	15	TGCGCCAGCAGTGAGCAACAGGGGGCGCAAACTGAAGCTTTCTTT	CASSEQQGAQTEAFF
-	TRBV10-2	TRBD2	TRBJ2-5	16	TGCGCCAGCAAGTCGGGACTAGCGGGCTTCCAAGAGACCCAGTACTTC	CASKSGLAGFQETQYF
-	TRBV5-4	-	TRBJ2-1	18	TGTGCCAGCAGCTTGGGGGGTCCGACCCACCTGATCTACAATGAGCAGTTCTTC	CASSLGGPTHLIYNEQFF
-	TRBV9	TRBD2	TRBJ2-7	14	TGTGCCAGCAGCGTAACTGGGGAGGGCTACGAGCAGTACTTC	CASSVTGEGYEQYF
once	TRBV6-1	-	TRBJ2-7	14	TGTGCCAGCAGTGACCGGGACCAGGACTACGAGCAGTACTTC	CASSDRDQDYEQYF
-	TRBV6-6	-	TRBJ2-5	15	TGTGCCAGCAGTTCTCCATACAGGGATGGAGAGACCCAGTACTTC	CASSSPYRDGETQYF
-	TRBV6-5	TRBD2	TRBJ2-2	15	TGTGCCAGCGAAGCCGGGAGCGGGAGAACCGGGGAGCTGTTTTTT	CASEAGSGRTGELFF
-	TRBV6-4	-	TRBJ1-2	12	TGTGCCAGCAGTGACTCAGACTATGGCTACACCTTC	CASSDSDYGYTF
-	TRBV27	TRBD1	TRBJ2-7	17	TGTGCCAGCAGTTTGGGACAGGCTGGGCCCGCGTACTACGAGCAGTACTTC	CASSLGQAGPAYYEQYF
once	TRBV6-1	-	TRBJ2-1	13	TGTGCCAGCAGTGGTTATCTCCACAATGAGCAGTTCTTC	CASSGYLHNEQFF
-	TRBV18	TRBD2	TRBJ2-2	16	TGTGCCAGCTCACCGGGAGCGGGAGGAGGCACCGGGGAGCTGTTTTTT	CASSPGAGGGTGELFF